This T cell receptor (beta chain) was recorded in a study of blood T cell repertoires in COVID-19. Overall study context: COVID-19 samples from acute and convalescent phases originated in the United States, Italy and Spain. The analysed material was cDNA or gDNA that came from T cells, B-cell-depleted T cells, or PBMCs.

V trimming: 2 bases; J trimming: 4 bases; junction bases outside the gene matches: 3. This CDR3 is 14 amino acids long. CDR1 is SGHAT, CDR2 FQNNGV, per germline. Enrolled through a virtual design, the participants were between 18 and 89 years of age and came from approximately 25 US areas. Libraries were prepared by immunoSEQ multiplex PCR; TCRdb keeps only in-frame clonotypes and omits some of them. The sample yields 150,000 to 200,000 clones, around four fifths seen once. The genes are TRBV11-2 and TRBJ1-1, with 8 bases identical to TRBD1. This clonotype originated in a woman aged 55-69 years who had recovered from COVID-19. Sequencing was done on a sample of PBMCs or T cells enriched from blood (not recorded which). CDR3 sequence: CASSLNQGATEAFF. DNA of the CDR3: TGTGCCAGCAGCTTAAATCAGGGGGCCACTGAAGCTTTCTTT.